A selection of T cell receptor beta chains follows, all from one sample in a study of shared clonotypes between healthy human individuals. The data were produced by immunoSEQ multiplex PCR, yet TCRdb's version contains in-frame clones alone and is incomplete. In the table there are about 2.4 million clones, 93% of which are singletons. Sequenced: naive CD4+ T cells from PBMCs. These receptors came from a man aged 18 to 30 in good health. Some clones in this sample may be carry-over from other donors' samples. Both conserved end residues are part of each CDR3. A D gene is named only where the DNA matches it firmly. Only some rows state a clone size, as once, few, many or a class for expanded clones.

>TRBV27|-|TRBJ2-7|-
TGTGCCAGCAGTCCCCGGGGAGGGGGCGAGCAGTACTTC
CASSPRGGGEQYF
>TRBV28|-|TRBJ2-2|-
TGTGCCAGCAGGCCCCAGGGGGGGAGTGGGACCGGGGAGCTGTTTTTT
CASRPQGGSGTGELFF
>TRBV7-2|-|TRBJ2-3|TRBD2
TGTGCCAGCAGCTTAGGACTAGCGGGAGGTCCAGATACGCAGTATTTT
CASSLGLAGGPDTQYF
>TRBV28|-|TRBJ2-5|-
TGTGCCAGCAGTTCCGGACATCGACGGGAGCAGTACTTC
CASSSGHRREQYF
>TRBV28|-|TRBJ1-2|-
TGTGCCAGCAGTTTAGAGCATGGATGGGGGTACTATGGCTACACCTTC
CASSLEHGWGYYGYTF
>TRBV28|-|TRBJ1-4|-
TGTGCCAGCAGTTTTCGGGGAACAACTAATGAAAAACTGTTTTTT
CASSFRGTTNEKLFF
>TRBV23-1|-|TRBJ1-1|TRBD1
TGCGCCAGCAGTCAATCCGAACAGGGGGGAACGAACACTGAAGCTTTCTTT
CASSQSEQGGTNTEAFF
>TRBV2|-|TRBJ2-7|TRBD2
TGTGCCAGCAGTGAAGGACTAGCGGGAACCTACGAGCAGTACTTC
CASSEGLAGTYEQYF
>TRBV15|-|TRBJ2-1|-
TGTGCCACCAGTATCAATACCGCGGCAGGTCGCATACCCTACAATGAGCAGTTCTTC
CATSINTAAGRIPYNEQFF
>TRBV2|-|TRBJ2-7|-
TGTGCCAGCAGGCTAGCCTACGAGCAGTACTTC
CASRLAYEQYF
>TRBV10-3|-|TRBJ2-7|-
TGTGCCAGCAGCCCGGCCCGGGGGCTCGGGAGATACGAGCAGTACTTC
CASSPARGLGRYEQYF
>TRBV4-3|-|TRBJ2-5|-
TGCGCCAGCAGCCTCGACCGAAGGAGGGGAGAGACCCAGTACTTC
CASSLDRRRGETQYF
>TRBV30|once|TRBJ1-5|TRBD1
TGTGCCTGGAGTGTACGGGGACAGATTAATAGCAATCAGCCCCAGCATTTT
CAWSVRGQINSNQPQHF
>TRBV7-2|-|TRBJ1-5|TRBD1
TGTGCCAGCAGCCCACGGACAGGGGGGGTTAGCAATCAGCCCCAGCATTTT
CASSPRTGGVSNQPQHF
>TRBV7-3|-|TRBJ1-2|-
TGTGCCAGCAGCTTAAGCCCGGGAGGCGATGGCTACACCTTC
CASSLSPGGDGYTF
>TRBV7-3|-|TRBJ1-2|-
TGTGCCAGCAGCTTCCCGGGGAGTGTTGGCTACACCTTC
CASSFPGSVGYTF
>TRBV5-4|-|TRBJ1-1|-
TGTGCCAGCAATAAGGACGGAACTGAAGCTTTCTTT
CASNKDGTEAFF
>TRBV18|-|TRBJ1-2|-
TGTGCCAGCTCGGCAGGGGAGCAAAACTATGGCTACACCTTC
CASSAGEQNYGYTF
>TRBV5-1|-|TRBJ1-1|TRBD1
TGCGCCAGCAGCCAACAGGGGGCGGAAACTGAAGCTTTCTTT
CASSQQGAETEAFF
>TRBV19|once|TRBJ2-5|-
TGTGCCAGTAGCGGTCCAGAAGAGACCCAGTACTTC
CASSGPEETQYF
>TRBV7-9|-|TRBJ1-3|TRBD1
TGTGCCAGCAGCTTAGGTGACAGGGCTGGAAACACCATATATTTT
CASSLGDRAGNTIYF
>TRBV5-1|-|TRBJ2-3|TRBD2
TGCGCCAGCAGCTTCGATAGCGGGAGCTGGACAGATACGCAGTATTTT
CASSFDSGSWTDTQYF
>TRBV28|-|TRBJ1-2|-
TGTGCCAGCAGATCGCCCCCGGAAGGGAGTAACTATGGCTACACCTTC
CASRSPPEGSNYGYTF
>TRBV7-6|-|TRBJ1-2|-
TGTGCCAGCAGCTTAGACAATAACTATGGCTACACCTTC
CASSLDNNYGYTF
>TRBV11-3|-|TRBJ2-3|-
TGTGCCAGCAGCTTGGGGGCTAGCGCCACAGATACGCAGTATTTT
CASSLGASATDTQYF
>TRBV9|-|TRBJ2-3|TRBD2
TGTGCCAGCAGCGTAGAAGGACTAGCGGTTAGCACAGATACGCAGTATTTT
CASSVEGLAVSTDTQYF
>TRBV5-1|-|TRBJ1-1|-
TGCGCCAGCAGCTTGGGTAACAGAGAGAACACTGAAGCTTTCTTT
CASSLGNRENTEAFF
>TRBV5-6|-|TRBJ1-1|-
TGTGCCAGCAGCCTCGGACGGAACACTGAAGCTTTCTTT
CASSLGRNTEAFF
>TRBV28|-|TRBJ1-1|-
TGTGCCAGCAGTATCTGGAACACTGAAGCTTTCTTT
CASSIWNTEAFF
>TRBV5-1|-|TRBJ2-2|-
TGCGCCAGCAGCTTGGTCGTAATTGGGAACACCGGGGAGCTGTTTTTT
CASSLVVIGNTGELFF
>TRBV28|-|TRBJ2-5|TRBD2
TGTGCCAGCAGGTTAGGACTAGCGGGAGCGGAGTACTTC
CASRLGLAGAEYF
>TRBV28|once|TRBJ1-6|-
TGTGCCAGCAGCCTAGGCCAATCACCCCTCCACTTT
CASSLGQSPLHF
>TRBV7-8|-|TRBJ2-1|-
TGTGCCAGCAGCTTTAGGGGACGGGATGAGCAGTTCTTC
CASSFRGRDEQFF
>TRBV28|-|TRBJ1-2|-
TGTGCCAGCAGTAACGGGCTGGCCTATGGCTACACCTTC
CASSNGLAYGYTF
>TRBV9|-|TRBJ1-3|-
TGTGCCAGCAGCCCCCCCCAGGGTCGCTCTGGAAACACCATATATTTT
CASSPPQGRSGNTIYF
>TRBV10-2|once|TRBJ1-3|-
TGCGCCAGCAGTGAGTTACAGGCCGACGAGAGAAACACCATATATTTT
CASSELQADERNTIYF
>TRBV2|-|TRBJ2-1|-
TGTGCCAGCAGTCGGACTGAATCAAATGAGCAGTTCTTC
CASSRTESNEQFF
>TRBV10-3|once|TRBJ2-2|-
TGTGCCATCTCCTACAAAGGACACTGGAGCTCCACCGGGGAGCTGTTTTTT
CAISYKGHWSSTGELFF
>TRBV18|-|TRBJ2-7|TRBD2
TGTGCCAGCTCACCACACGTCGGGGTAGCGGGGATCTACGAGCAGTACTTC
CASSPHVGVAGIYEQYF
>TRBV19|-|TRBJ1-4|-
TGTGCCAGTACCCCTCAGGAGACTAATGAAAAACTGTTTTTT
CASTPQETNEKLFF
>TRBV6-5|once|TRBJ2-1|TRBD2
TGTGCCACTCGAAGCCCCGCGGGAGGGCGGGGTGAGCAGTTCTTC
CATRSPAGGRGEQFF
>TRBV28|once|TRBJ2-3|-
TGTGCCAGCAGTTTCAACATAGTCCATACGCAGTATTTT
CASSFNIVHTQYF
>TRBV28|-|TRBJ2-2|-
TGTGCCAGCAGTTTCCCCTCCCCCGGGGAGCTGTTTTTT
CASSFPSPGELFF
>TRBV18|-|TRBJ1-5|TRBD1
TGTGCCAGCTCACCAGTACAGGGGGTAGGACAGCCCCAGCATTTT
CASSPVQGVGQPQHF
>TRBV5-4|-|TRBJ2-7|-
TGTGCCAGCAGCTCCGGCGGGGCATTGAGCTCCTACGAGCAGTACTTC
CASSSGGALSSYEQYF
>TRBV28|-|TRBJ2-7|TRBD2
TGTGCCAGCACCCCGGGACTAGGAGGGGAGCAGTACTTC
CASTPGLGGEQYF
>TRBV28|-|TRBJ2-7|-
TGTGCCAGCAGTTCAGGACTACTCTACGAGCAGTACTTC
CASSSGLLYEQYF
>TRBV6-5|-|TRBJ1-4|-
TGTGCCAGCAGTTACTCGAAGCATAGAGGGAAACTGTTTTTT
CASSYSKHRGKLFF
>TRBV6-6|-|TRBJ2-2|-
TGTGCCAGCACCCGTGTATGGACCGGGGAGCTGTTTTTT
CASTRVWTGELFF
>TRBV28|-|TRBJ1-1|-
TGTGCCAGCAGTCTACAGGGCGGACAGAACACTGAAGCTTTCTTT
CASSLQGGQNTEAFF
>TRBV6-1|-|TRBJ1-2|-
TGTGCCAGCAGTGAATTTGTCCTGGCTAACTATGGCTACACCTTC
CASSEFVLANYGYTF
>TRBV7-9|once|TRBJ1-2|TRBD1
TGTGCCAGCAGCTTAGGCAGGGGGCATGGCTACACCTTC
CASSLGRGHGYTF
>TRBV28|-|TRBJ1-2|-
TGTGCCAGCAGTTTATACCGGGGCTATGGCTACACCTTC
CASSLYRGYGYTF
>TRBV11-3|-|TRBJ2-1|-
TGTGCCAGCAGCAAAACCTGGGGGGCCGCTGAGCAGTTCTTC
CASSKTWGAAEQFF
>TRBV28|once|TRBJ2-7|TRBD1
TGTGCCAGCAGTAGGTGGGGGACAGGGGGCGCCTACGAGCAGTACTTC
CASSRWGTGGAYEQYF
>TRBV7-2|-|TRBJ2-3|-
TGTGCCAGCAGCTTCTCCGGGACGGTCACAGATACGCAGTATTTT
CASSFSGTVTDTQYF